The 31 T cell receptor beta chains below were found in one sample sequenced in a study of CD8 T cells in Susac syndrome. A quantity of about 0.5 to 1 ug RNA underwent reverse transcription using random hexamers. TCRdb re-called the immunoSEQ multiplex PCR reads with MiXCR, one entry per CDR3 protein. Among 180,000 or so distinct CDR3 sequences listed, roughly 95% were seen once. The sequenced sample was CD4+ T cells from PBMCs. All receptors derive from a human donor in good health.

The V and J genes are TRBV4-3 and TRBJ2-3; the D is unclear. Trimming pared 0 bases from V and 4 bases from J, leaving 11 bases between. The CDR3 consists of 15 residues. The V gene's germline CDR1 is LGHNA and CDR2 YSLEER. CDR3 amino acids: CASSQEMSRADTQYF. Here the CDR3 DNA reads TGCGCCAGCAGCCAAGAAATGTCCCGGGCAGATACGCAGTATTTT.

The CDR3 DNA sequence: TGCAGCGTTGAAGAGAAGGTCGTCGCTGGTGGCTACACCTTC. Amino acid sequence: CSVEEKVVAGGYTF. The genes are TRBV29-1 and TRBJ1-2; D not resolved. The length of the CDR3 is 14 residues. The V end was cut by 0 bases, the J end by 7 bases, with 15 bases between. CDR1 is SQVTM, CDR2 ANQGSEA, per germline.

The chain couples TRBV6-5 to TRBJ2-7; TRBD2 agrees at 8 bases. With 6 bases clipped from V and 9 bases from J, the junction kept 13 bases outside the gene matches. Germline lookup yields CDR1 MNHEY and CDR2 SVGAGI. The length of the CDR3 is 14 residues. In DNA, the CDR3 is TGTGCCAGCAGCCCTCCTGGACTAGCACAAGGGCAGTACTTC. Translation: CASSPPGLAQGQYF.

CDR3 in DNA: TGTGCCAGCAGTTTCTGGACTAGCGCCCGAAATGAGCAGTTCTTC. This sequence encodes CASSFWTSARNEQFF. The chain joins TRBV12-3 or TRBV12-4 to TRBJ2-1, with 9 nucleotides matching TRBD2. The CDR3 has 15 residues. Losses at the gene ends were 3 bases for V and 7 bases for J; bases not matched to a gene: 7.

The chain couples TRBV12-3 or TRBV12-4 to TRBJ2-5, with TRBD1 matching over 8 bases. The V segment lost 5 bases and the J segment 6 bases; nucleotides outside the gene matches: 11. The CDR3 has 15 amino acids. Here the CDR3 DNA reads TGTGCCAGCAGTCCCTGGACAGGGCGGGTGAAGACCCAGTACTTC. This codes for CASSPWTGRVKTQYF.

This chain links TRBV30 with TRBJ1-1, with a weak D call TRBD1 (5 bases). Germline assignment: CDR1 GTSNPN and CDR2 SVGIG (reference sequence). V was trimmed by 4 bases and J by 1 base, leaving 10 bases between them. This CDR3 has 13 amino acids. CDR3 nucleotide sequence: TGTGCCTGGACGTTCCAGGGGAACACTGAAGCTTTCTTT. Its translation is CAWTFQGNTEAFF. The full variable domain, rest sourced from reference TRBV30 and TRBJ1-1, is SQTIHQWPATLVQPVGSPLSLECTVEGTSNPNLYWYRQAAGRGLQLLFYSVGIGQISSEVPQNLSASRPQDRQFILSSKKLLLSDSGFYLCAWTFQGNTEAFFGQGTRLTVV.

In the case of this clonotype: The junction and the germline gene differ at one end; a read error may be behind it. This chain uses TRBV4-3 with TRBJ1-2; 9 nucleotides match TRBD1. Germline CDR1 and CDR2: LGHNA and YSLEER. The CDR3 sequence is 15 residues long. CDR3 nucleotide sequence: TGCGCCAGCAGTCAAGGGACAGGGCGAAGGGGCGGCTACACCTTC. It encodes CASSQGTGRRGGYTF.

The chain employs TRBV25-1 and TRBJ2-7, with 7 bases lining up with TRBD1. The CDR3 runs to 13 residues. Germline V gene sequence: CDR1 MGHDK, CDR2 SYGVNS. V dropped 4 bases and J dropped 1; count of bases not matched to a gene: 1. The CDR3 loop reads CASSVTGSYEQYF. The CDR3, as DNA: TGTGCCAGCAGTGTGACAGGGTCCTACGAGCAGTACTTC.

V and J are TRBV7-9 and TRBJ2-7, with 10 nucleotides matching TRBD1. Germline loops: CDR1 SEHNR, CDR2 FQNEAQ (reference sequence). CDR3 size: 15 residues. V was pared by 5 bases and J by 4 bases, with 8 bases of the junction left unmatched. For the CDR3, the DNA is TGTGCCAGCAGCCGCGGACAGGGGGTTCTTTACGAGCAGTACTTC. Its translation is CASSRGQGVLYEQYF. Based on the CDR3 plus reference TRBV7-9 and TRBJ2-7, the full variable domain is DTGVSQNPRHKITKRGQNVTFRCDPISEHNRLYWYRQTLGQGPEFLTYFQNEAQLEKSRLLSDRFSAERPKGSFSTLEIQRTEQGDSAMYLCASSRGQGVLYEQYFGPGTRLTVT.

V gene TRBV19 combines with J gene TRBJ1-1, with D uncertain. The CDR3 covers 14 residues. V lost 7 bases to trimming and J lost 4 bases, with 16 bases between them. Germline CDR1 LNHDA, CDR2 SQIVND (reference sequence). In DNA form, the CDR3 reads TGTGCCAGTAAGTCTGAGAGGGCGAGCACTGAAGCTTTCTTT. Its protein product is CASKSERASTEAFF.

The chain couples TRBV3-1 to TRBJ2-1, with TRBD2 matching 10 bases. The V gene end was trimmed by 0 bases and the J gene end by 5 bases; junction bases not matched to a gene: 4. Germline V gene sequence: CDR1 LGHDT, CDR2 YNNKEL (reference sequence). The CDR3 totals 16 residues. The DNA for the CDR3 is TGTGCCAGCAGCCAAGAGGGGACTAGCGTCCACAATGAGCAGTTCTTC. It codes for CASSQEGTSVHNEQFF.

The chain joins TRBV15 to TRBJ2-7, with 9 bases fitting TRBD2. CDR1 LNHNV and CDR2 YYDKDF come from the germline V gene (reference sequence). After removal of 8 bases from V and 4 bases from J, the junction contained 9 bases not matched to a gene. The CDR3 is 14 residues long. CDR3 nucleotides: TGTGCCACCCGTGCAGCGGGAGGTCCTTACGAGCAGTACTTC. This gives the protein CATRAAGGPYEQYF.

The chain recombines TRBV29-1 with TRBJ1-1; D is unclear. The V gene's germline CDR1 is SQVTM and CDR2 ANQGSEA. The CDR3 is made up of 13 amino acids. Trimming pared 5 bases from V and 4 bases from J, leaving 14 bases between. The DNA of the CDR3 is TGCAGCGTTCCCCGGGTGGGGTCCACTGAAGCTTTCTTT. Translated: CSVPRVGSTEAFF.

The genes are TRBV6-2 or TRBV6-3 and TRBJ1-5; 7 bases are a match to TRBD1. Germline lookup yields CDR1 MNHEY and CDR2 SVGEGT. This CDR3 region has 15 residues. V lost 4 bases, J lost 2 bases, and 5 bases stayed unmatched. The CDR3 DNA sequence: TGTGCCAGCAGTTCAAACAGGGGAGGCAATCAGCCCCAGCATTTT. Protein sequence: CASSSNRGGNQPQHF.

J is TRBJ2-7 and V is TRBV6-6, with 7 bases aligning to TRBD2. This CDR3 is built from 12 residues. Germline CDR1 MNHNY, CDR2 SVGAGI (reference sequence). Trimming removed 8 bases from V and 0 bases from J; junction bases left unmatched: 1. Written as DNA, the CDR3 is TGTGCCAGCTGGGACTACTCCTACGAGCAGTACTTC. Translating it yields CASWDYSYEQYF.

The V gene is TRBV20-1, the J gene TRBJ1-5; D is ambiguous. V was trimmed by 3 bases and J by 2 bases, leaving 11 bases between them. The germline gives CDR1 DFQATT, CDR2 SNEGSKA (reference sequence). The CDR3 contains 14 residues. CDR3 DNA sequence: TGCAGTGCTAGTTCTGACGGCCGCAATCAGCCCCAGCATTTT. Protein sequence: CSASSDGRNQPQHF.

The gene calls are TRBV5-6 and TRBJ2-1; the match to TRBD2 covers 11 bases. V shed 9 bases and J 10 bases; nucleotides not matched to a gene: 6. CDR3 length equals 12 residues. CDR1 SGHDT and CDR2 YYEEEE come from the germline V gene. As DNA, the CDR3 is TGTGCCACCTCAACTAGCGGGAGCGAGCAGTTCTTC. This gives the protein CATSTSGSEQFF.

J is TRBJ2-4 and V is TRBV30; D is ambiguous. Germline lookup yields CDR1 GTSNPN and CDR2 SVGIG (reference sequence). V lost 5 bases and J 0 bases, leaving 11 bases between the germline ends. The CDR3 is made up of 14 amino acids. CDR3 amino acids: CAWSRSLAKNIQYF. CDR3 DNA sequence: TGTGCCTGGTCAAGGAGCCTAGCCAAAAACATTCAGTACTTC.

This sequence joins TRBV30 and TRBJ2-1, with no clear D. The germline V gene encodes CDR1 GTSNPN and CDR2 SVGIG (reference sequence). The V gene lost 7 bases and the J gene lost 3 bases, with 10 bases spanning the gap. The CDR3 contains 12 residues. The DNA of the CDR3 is TGTGCCTCGATCCCCAACTACAATGAGCAGTTCTTC. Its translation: CASIPNYNEQFF.

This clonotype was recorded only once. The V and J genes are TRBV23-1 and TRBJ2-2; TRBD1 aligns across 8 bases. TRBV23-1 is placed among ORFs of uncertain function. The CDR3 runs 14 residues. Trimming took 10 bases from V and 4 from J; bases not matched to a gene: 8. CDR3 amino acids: CANVGQGATGELFF. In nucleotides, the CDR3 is TGCGCCAACGTCGGACAGGGTGCCACCGGGGAGCTGTTTTTT.

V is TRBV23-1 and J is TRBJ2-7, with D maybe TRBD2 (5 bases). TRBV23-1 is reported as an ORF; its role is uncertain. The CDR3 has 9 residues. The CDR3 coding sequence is TGCGACGGGGAATACGAGCAGTACTTC. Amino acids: CDGEYEQYF.

As DNA, the CDR3 is TGTGCGAGGAGACCCCACGGGGTGACGGGCGAGCAGTACTTC. This encodes CARRPHGVTGEQYF. The rearrangement uses TRBV30 and TRBJ2-7, with TRBD2 as a possible D gene (5 bases). The V gene's germline CDR1 is GTSNPN and CDR2 SVGIG (reference sequence). This CDR3 has 14 amino acids. Looking up the rest from reference TRBV30 and TRBJ2-7 gives the full variable domain: SQTIHQWPATLVQPVGSPLSLECTVEGTSNPNLYWYRQAAGRGLQLLFYSVGIGQISSEVPQNLSASRPQDRQFILSSKKLLLSDSGFYLCARRPHGVTGEQYFGPGTRLTVT.

In nucleotides, the CDR3 is TGTGCCAGCAGCGGTCCCGGCACAGATACGCAGTATTTT. This encodes CASSGPGTDTQYF. This sequence joins TRBV7-2 and TRBJ2-3; D is unresolved. The V end was cut by 5 bases, the J end by 1 base, with 7 bases between. CDR3 length equals 13 residues. Germline CDR1 and CDR2: SGHTA and FQGNSA. The full variable domain, in which reference TRBV7-2 and TRBJ2-3 provide the parts outside the CDR3, is GAGVSQSPSNKVTEKGKDVELRCDPISGHTALYWYRQSLGQGLEFLIYFQGNSAPDKSGLPSDRFSAERTGGSVSTLTIQRTQQEDSAVYLCASSGPGTDTQYFGPGTRLTVL.

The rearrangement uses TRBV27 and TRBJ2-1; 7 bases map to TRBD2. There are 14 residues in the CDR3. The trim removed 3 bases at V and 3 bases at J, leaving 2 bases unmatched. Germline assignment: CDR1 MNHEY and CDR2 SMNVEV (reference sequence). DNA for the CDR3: TGTGCCAGCAGTTTCCAGCGGGGCTACAATGAGCAGTTCTTC. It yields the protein CASSFQRGYNEQFF.

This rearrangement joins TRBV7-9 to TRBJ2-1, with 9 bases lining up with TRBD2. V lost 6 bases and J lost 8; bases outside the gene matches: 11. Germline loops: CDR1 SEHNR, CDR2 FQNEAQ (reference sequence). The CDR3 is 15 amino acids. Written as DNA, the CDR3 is TGTGCCAGCAGAGTCATGGGCGGGAGGGCCGATGAGCAGTTCTTC. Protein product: CASRVMGGRADEQFF.

CDR3 sequence: CSVRGGLDEQYF. In DNA, the CDR3 is TGCAGCGTCCGGGGGGGGCTGGACGAGCAGTACTTC. The chain has TRBV29-1 and TRBJ2-7; TRBD2 matches 8 bases. Trimming took 6 bases from V and 5 from J; bases not matched to a gene: 6. Per the germline V gene, CDR1 is SQVTM and CDR2 is ANQGSEA. This CDR3 region has 12 residues.

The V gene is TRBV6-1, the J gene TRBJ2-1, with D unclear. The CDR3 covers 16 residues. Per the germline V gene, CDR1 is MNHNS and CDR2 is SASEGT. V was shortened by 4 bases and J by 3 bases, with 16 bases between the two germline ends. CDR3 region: CASSGGTPTNYNEQFF. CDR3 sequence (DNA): TGTGCCAGCAGTGGCGGCACCCCTACAAACTACAATGAGCAGTTCTTC.

Here the CDR3 DNA reads TGTGCCTGGAGTCCCGACATGGGTCAGCCCCAGCATTTT. This translates into CAWSPDMGQPQHF. The chain is built from TRBV30 and TRBJ1-5; the D is unclear. In germline, CDR1 is GTSNPN, CDR2 SVGIG (reference sequence). The CDR3 consists of 13 residues. V lost 2 bases and J lost 6, with 11 bases in between.

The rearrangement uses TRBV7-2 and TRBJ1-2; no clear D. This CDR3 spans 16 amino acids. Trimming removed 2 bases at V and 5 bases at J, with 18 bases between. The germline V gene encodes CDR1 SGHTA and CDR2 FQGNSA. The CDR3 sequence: CASSLIPSFIEYGYTF. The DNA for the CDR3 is TGTGCCAGCAGCTTAATACCTTCCTTCATAGAATATGGCTACACCTTC.

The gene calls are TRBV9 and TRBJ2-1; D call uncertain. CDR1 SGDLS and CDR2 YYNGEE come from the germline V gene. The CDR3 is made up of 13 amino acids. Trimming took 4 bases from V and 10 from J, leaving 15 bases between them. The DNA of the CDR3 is TGTGCCAGCAGCCCAGTAGGGCTTGTGGAGCAGTTCTTC. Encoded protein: CASSPVGLVEQFF.

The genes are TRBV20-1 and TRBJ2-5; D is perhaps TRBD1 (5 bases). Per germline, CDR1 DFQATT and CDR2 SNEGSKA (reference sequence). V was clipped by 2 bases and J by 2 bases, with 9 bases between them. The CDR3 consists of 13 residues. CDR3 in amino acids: CSARTGIQETQYF. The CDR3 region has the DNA TGCAGTGCTAGAACAGGAATACAAGAGACCCAGTACTTC.